The following is a T cell receptor beta chain sequence with its context. CDR3 size: 14 residues. Germline V lookup: CDR1 MNHEY, CDR2 SVGAGI. Germline trimming cut 8 bases from V and 0 bases from J; bases unmatched to any gene: 7. The source of the sample is a study of blood T cell repertoires in COVID-19. Across the study: Sites across the United States, Italy and Spain contributed samples from acute and convalescent COVID-19. Nucleic acid was either cDNA or gDNA, and it came from T cells, B-cell-depleted T cells, or PBMCs.

Authors' data handling: Amplification of reference gene primers was used by the study to estimate nucleated cell counts. Libraries were prepared by immunoSEQ multiplex PCR; TCRdb keeps only in-frame clonotypes and omits some of them. V, J and clone size are taken as reported in that table, and D and trimming were inferred from the DNA itself. The sample holds about 250,000 clones, roughly 85% seen once. The chain is built from TRBV6-5 and TRBJ2-7; 7 bases match TRBD1. This sequence originates from a woman in her twenties or thirties with active or convalescent COVID-19. The sequenced material came from peripheral blood. The CDR3 reads CASAQGTLSYEQYF. For the CDR3, the DNA is TGTGCCAGCGCACAGGGGACCCTCTCCTACGAGCAGTACTTC.